A single sample is the source of the 5 T cell receptor beta chains below, sequenced in a study of T cells after yellow fever vaccination. TCRdb independently ran MiXCR on the 5' RACE reads; one entry per CDR3 protein. The sample carries around 360,000 distinct CDR3 sequences, around a tenth recorded once. The sequenced sample was PBMCs, obtained on the day of the first yellow fever vaccination. These receptors came from a man between 18 and 29 years old who received the YFV17D yellow fever vaccine.

The CDR3 loop reads CAWTGTGLVTEAFF. In DNA form, the CDR3 reads TGTGCCTGGACCGGGACAGGGTTGGTCACTGAAGCTTTCTTT. V gene TRBV30 combines with J gene TRBJ1-1; 9 bases are a match to TRBD1. J gave up 4 bases and V 4 bases, and 7 bases lay outside the gene matches. The CDR3 runs to 14 residues. The germline gives CDR1 GTSNPN, CDR2 SVGIG (reference sequence).

The rearrangement uses TRBV2 and TRBJ1-5; a possible D gene is TRBD1 (6 bases). The CDR3 has 14 amino acids. V was cut by 3 bases and J by 9 bases, with 15 bases left in between. The germline V gene has CDR1 SNHLY and CDR2 FYNNEI. CDR3 protein: CASSEERTGTPQHF. CDR3 sequence (DNA): TGTGCCAGCAGTGAGGAGCGAACAGGGACGCCCCAGCATTTT.

This clonotype was seen more than once but under ten times. This chain joins TRBV7-9 and TRBJ2-3, with 9 bases that match TRBD1. CDR1 SEHNR and CDR2 FQNEAQ come from the germline V gene (reference sequence). CDR3 length: 17 amino acids. Trimming cost V 5 bases and J 4 bases; bases outside gene matches: 13. Here the CDR3 reads CASSPGGGTGSADTQYF. The CDR3 DNA sequence: TGTGCCAGCAGCCCCGGGGGCGGGACAGGGTCGGCAGATACGCAGTATTTT.

V is TRBV12-3 or TRBV12-4 and J is TRBJ1-4; no definite D call. The CDR3 totals 14 residues. The V and J ends lost 5 bases and 2 bases respectively, with 9 bases between them. The CDR3 is CASSAQRTNEKLFF. The CDR3 nucleotides read TGTGCCAGCAGTGCCCAAAGGACTAATGAAAAACTGTTTTTT.

The table lists this clonotype with a few counts. V usage is TRBV7-9 and J usage is TRBJ2-4, with 7 positions matching TRBD1. The trim removed 1 base at V and 1 base at J, leaving 4 bases unmatched. Germline lookup yields CDR1 SEHNR and CDR2 FQNEAQ (reference sequence). The CDR3 spans 16 residues. In nucleotides, the CDR3 is TGTGCCAGCAGCTTAGGGGTACAGGGGGCCAAAAACATTCAGTACTTC. This gives the protein CASSLGVQGAKNIQYF.